These 20 T cell receptor beta chains were sequenced from one sample in a study of beta chain features in type 1 diabetes. Points from the study as a whole: In every one of the four CD4+ subsets, TCRB CDR3s were moderately but significantly shorter in Type 1 diabetes patients.

Their antigens are not known. Sequenced material consisted of expressed TCRB transcripts (all of the isolated RNA was reverse transcribed). Libraries were prepared by immunoSEQ multiplex PCR; TCRdb keeps only in-frame clonotypes and omits some of them. The top ten hold less than 0.02% of the sample, which has hundreds of thousands of clones, 15% seen once. The sequenced material came from naive CD4+ T cells from blood. The receptors shown here come from a man younger than 35 with type 1 diabetes.

This clone came up a few times. The chain joins TRBV2 to TRBJ1-5, with D hard to call. CDR1 is SNHLY and CDR2 is FYNNEI in the germline V gene. This CDR3 is 14 amino acids long. With 1 base removed from V and 8 bases from J, the gap between germline ends came to 12 bases. The CDR3, as DNA: TGTGCCAGCAGTGAAGTAGGGTTCGGGGAGCCCCAGCATTTT. It translates to CASSEVGFGEPQHF. Supplemented by reference TRBV2 and TRBJ1-5, the full variable domain reads EPEVTQTPSHQVTQMGQEVILRCVPISNHLYFYWYRQILGQKVEFLVSFYNNEISEKSEIFDDQFSVERPDGSNFTLKIRSTKLEDSAMYFCASSEVGFGEPQHFGDGTRLSIL.

This clone was seen a few times. The chain employs TRBV4-3 and TRBJ2-5, with a tentative D call TRBD2 (5 bases). This CDR3 has 16 residues. The germline V gene has CDR1 LGHNA and CDR2 YSLEER. V was shortened by 0 bases and J by 5 bases, with 16 bases between the two germline ends. CDR3 nucleotide sequence: TGCGCCAGCAGCCAAGATTTTGCGAGGGCAGGCGAGACCCAGTACTTC. It specifies CASSQDFARAGETQYF.

V and J are TRBV7-9 and TRBJ2-5, with 7 nucleotides matching TRBD1. From germline, CDR1 is SEHNR and CDR2 FQNEAQ (reference sequence). The CDR3 length is 13 residues. The trim removed 5 bases at V and 2 bases at J, leaving 2 bases unmatched. The CDR3 coding sequence is TGTGCCAGCAGCCGACAGGGTCAAGAGACCCAGTACTTC. It yields the protein CASSRQGQETQYF.

This clone has more than one count but fewer than ten. V is TRBV12-5 and J is TRBJ2-5; 7 bases line up with TRBD2. From germline, CDR1 is LGHNT and CDR2 FRNRAP. V lost 5 bases, J lost 5 bases, and 5 bases stayed unmatched. This CDR3 is 13 amino acids long. In DNA form, the CDR3 reads TGTGCTAGTGGTACCGCCGGGGGGGAGACCCAGTACTTC. It specifies CASGTAGGETQYF.

This clone was observed a few times. The rearrangement joins TRBV15 to TRBJ2-7, with a possible D match to TRBD2 (7 bases). Germline assignment: CDR1 LNHNV and CDR2 YYDKDF (reference sequence). With 0 bases removed from V and 2 bases from J, the gap between germline ends came to 11 bases. This CDR3 is 15 amino acids long. CDR3 loop: CATSRESGTPYEQYF. CDR3 in DNA: TGTGCCACCAGCAGAGAAAGCGGGACACCCTACGAGCAGTACTTC.

The chain has TRBV7-2 and TRBJ2-4; 8 nucleotides match TRBD1. V was clipped by 5 bases and J by 0 bases; unmatched bases: 3. The CDR3 spans 15 residues. CDR1 is SGHTA and CDR2 is FQGNSA in the germline V gene. The CDR3 is CASSAGGSAKNIQYF. CDR3 bases: TGTGCCAGCAGCGCAGGGGGCTCAGCCAAAAACATTCAGTACTTC.

This clone was seen a few times. The chain couples TRBV29-1 to TRBJ2-1; D is unresolved. Looked up from germline, CDR1 is SQVTM and CDR2 is ANQGSEA. The CDR3 has 11 residues. V lost 7 bases to trimming and J lost 3 bases, with 7 bases between them. CDR3 in DNA: TGCAGCGGGAGTTTCTACAATGAGCAGTTCTTC. Its translation: CSGSFYNEQFF.

There are a few counts of this clone. The chain couples TRBV29-1 to TRBJ2-1, with TRBD2 matching over 16 bases. CDR1 and CDR2 from the germline V gene are SQVTM and ANQGSEA. Trimming took 6 bases from V and 4 from J; bases not matched to a gene: 9. The CDR3 has 17 residues. The CDR3 DNA follows: TGCAGCGTCGGGGGACTAGCGGGAGGGTCGGCTTACAATGAGCAGTTCTTC. Protein sequence: CSVGGLAGGSAYNEQFF.

This clone has just a few counts. The chain carries TRBV30 and TRBJ1-2; 9 bases align to TRBD1. Germline V gene lookup returns CDR1 GTSNPN and CDR2 SVGIG (reference sequence). The CDR3 consists of 11 residues. V was pared by 5 bases and J by 8 bases, with 3 bases of the junction left unmatched. The CDR3 loop is CAWDRGRGYTF. DNA for the CDR3: TGTGCCTGGGACAGGGGGAGAGGCTACACCTTC.

Note on this clone: This CDR3 is also generated by other DNA sequences in the sample. The rearrangement joins TRBV30 to TRBJ1-4, with TRBD1 matching 7 bases. Germline CDR1 and CDR2: GTSNPN and SVGIG (reference sequence). The CDR3 extends over 13 amino acids. J was trimmed by 6 bases and V by 2 bases; bases with no gene match: 3. The CDR3 region has the DNA TGTGCCTGGAGTAAGGGGGCCTATGAAAAACTGTTTTTT. Protein sequence: CAWSKGAYEKLFF.

This clone was seen only a few times. The gene calls are TRBV2 and TRBJ2-5, with a possible D match to TRBD1 (6 bases). The CDR3 contains 13 residues. The V and J ends lost 7 bases and 1 base respectively, with 10 bases between them. Germline CDR1 is SNHLY and CDR2 is FYNNEI. CDR3 in DNA: TGTGCCAGCACCCGACAGGTCCAAGAGACCCAGTACTTC. It encodes CASTRQVQETQYF. Looking up the rest from reference TRBV2 and TRBJ2-5 gives the full variable domain: EPEVTQTPSHQVTQMGQEVILRCVPISNHLYFYWYRQILGQKVEFLVSFYNNEISEKSEIFDDQFSVERPDGSNFTLKIRSTKLEDSAMYFCASTRQVQETQYFGPGTRLLVL.

There are a few counts of this clone. The chain has TRBV23-1 and TRBJ2-5, with 8 bases identical to TRBD2. TRBV23-1 is reported as an ORF; its role is uncertain. With V trimmed by 0 bases and J by 6 bases, 3 bases remained unmatched. This CDR3 region has 14 residues. The CDR3 spells CASSQSGRVKTQYF. DNA of the CDR3: TGCGCCAGCAGTCAATCCGGGAGGGTGAAGACCCAGTACTTC.

This clone was seen only a few times. The V and J genes are TRBV5-6 and TRBJ2-2; maybe TRBD1 (6 bases). The CDR3 totals 16 residues. Germline-derived CDR1 and CDR2 are SGHDT and YYEEEE. Trimming cost V 2 bases and J 0 bases, with 11 bases left between them. The CDR3 is CASSLVGAPNTGELFF. The CDR3 DNA reads TGTGCCAGCAGCTTAGTGGGGGCCCCGAACACCGGGGAGCTGTTTTTT.

The CDR3 loop reads CASSLSGGRSYNEQFF. The CDR3 DNA follows: TGTGCCAGCAGCCTTAGCGGGGGGCGCTCCTACAATGAGCAGTTCTTC. This chain links TRBV7-2 with TRBJ2-1, with 10 bases fitting TRBD2. Germline lookup yields CDR1 SGHTA and CDR2 FQGNSA. Trimming cost V 5 bases and J 0 bases; bases outside gene matches: 4. This CDR3 comprises 16 residues. The entire variable domain, with the rest obtained from reference TRBV7-2 and TRBJ2-1, is as follows: GAGVSQSPSNKVTEKGKDVELRCDPISGHTALYWYRQSLGQGLEFLIYFQGNSAPDKSGLPSDRFSAERTGGSVSTLTIQRTQQEDSAVYLCASSLSGGRSYNEQFFGPGTRLTVL.

In this sample, this clone turned up a few times. This rearrangement joins TRBV19 to TRBJ2-6; TRBD1 matches 8 bases. Germline V gene sequence: CDR1 LNHDA, CDR2 SQIVND (reference sequence). The CDR3 is 18 residues long. Unmatched junction bases numbered 15, after V lost 8 bases and J lost 3 bases. The chain's CDR3 is CASADGAGGEDGANVLTF. The DNA of the CDR3 is TGTGCCAGTGCTGACGGGGCAGGGGGCGAAGATGGGGCCAACGTCCTGACTTTC.

In its sample, this clone was seen a few times. This chain uses TRBV7-2 with TRBJ1-2; 10 bases agree with TRBD1. Germline V CDR1 and CDR2: SGHTA, FQGNSA. The ends lost 0 bases at V and 4 bases at J; junction bases unmatched: 2. CDR3 length equals 15 residues. The CDR3 DNA follows: TGTGCCAGCAGCTTAGCGCGGGACAGGGGCTATGGCTACACCTTC. Protein sequence: CASSLARDRGYGYTF.

The chain employs TRBV6-6 and TRBJ2-7, with a possible D match to TRBD2 (6 bases). V lost 6 bases and J 0 bases, leaving 9 bases between the germline ends. The CDR3 length is 13 residues. Per germline, CDR1 MNHNY and CDR2 SVGAGI (reference sequence). Written as DNA, the CDR3 is TGTGCCAGCAGATCGGGGGACTCCTACGAGCAGTACTTC. As protein: CASRSGDSYEQYF.

The rearrangement joins TRBV9 to TRBJ1-3, with a possible D match to TRBD1 (6 bases). With 2 bases removed from V and 3 bases from J, the gap between germline ends came to 21 bases. The germline gives CDR1 SGDLS, CDR2 YYNGEE. This CDR3 spans 18 amino acids. CDR3 nucleotides: TGTGCCAGCAGCGTGCTCTCCTATCGGACAGCTCGTGGAAACACCATATATTTT. Translating gives CASSVLSYRTARGNTIYF.

V and J are TRBV18 and TRBJ1-2, with 8 nucleotides matching TRBD1. The CDR3 has 15 amino acids. The germline V gene encodes CDR1 KGHSH and CDR2 LQKENI. V was pared by 3 bases and J by 8 bases, with 11 bases of the junction left unmatched. Written as DNA, the CDR3 is TGTGCCAGCTCACCCACTTCAAGACAGGGGCACGGCTACACCTTC. Translating gives CASSPTSRQGHGYTF.

The rearrangement joins TRBV5-1 to TRBJ1-3; no clear D gene. This CDR3 is built from 16 residues. V was pared by 1 base and J by 0 bases, with 11 bases between. The germline V gene has CDR1 SGHRS and CDR2 YFSETQ. The CDR3 is CASSLRELGSGNTIYF. The CDR3 DNA follows: TGCGCCAGCAGCTTGCGAGAACTCGGCTCTGGAAACACCATATATTTT. The full variable domain, in which reference TRBV5-1 and TRBJ1-3 provide the parts outside the CDR3, is KAGVTQTPRYLIKTRGQQVTLSCSPISGHRSVSWYQQTPGQGLQFLFEYFSETQRNKGNFPGRFSGRQFSNSRSEMNVSTLELGDSALYLCASSLRELGSGNTIYFGEGSWLTVV.